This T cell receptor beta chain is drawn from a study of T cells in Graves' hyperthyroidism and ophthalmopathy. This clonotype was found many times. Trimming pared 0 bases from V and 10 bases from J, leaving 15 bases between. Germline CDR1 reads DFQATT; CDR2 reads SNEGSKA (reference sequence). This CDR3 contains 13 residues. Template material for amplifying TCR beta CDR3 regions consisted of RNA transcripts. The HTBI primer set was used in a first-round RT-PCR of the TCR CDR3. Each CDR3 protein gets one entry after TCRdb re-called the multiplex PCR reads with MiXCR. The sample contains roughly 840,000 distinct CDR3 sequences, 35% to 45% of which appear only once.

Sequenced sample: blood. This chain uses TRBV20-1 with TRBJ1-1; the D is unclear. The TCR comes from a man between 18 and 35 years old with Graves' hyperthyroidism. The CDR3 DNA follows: TGCAGTGCTAGAGATCCGGTCACCGTGGGAGCTTTCTTT. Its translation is CSARDPVTVGAFF.